The 11 T cell receptor beta chains in this list originate from one sample, sequenced in a study of shared clonotypes between healthy human individuals. Clones were sequenced by immunoSEQ multiplex PCR, and TCRdb holds only the in-frame ones, with some missing. The sample carries under 750,000 clones, over 60% recorded once. The material sequenced was memory CD4+ T cells sorted from blood. Subset meaning: CD45RA-negative fraction. These receptors all come from a woman aged 25 to 39 in good health.

The gene calls are TRBV2 and TRBJ1-2; no clear D gene. The CDR3 spans 12 residues. The V end lost 1 base, the J end lost 8 bases, and 8 bases lay between the germline ends. CDR1 is SNHLY, CDR2 FYNNEI, per germline. The CDR3 protein is CASSEVGRGYTF. The CDR3 DNA follows: TGTGCCAGCAGTGAAGTAGGGCGCGGCTACACCTTC.

This clone was detected a few times. The CDR3 region has the DNA TGTGCCAGCAGTGACTCGGCAGGGGGGAATTCACCCCTCCACTTT. As protein: CASSDSAGGNSPLHF. V usage is TRBV6-4 and J usage is TRBJ1-6; 7 bases align to TRBD1. The CDR3 runs to 15 residues. With V trimmed by 0 bases and J by 7 bases, 3 bases remained unmatched. CDR1 is MRHNA and CDR2 is SNTAGT in the germline V gene.

The chain has TRBV7-3 and TRBJ2-5; possible D gene TRBD2, 5 bases. The CDR3 length is 13 residues. Germline lookup yields CDR1 SGHTA and CDR2 FQGTGA. Trimming took off 0 bases at V and 4 bases at J, with 6 bases between the two ends. The CDR3 nucleotides are TGTGCCAGCAGCTTAACGGGAGCAGAGACCCAGTACTTC. This codes for CASSLTGAETQYF.

As to this clone: A far larger clone is a single base away, which makes a read error likely. The chain couples TRBV2 to TRBJ1-5; no clear D gene. CDR3 length: 14 residues. Between the trimmed V and J ends, which lost 2 bases and 0 bases, there was a span of 5 bases. Germline CDR1 reads SNHLY; CDR2 reads FYNNEI. CDR3 protein: CASSEQFSNQPQHF. Here the CDR3 DNA reads TGTGCCAGCAGTGAACAGTTTAGCAATCAGCCCCAGCATTTT.

The chain has TRBV28 and TRBJ2-7, with D possibly matching TRBD1 (6 bases). This CDR3 is built from 16 residues. The germline V gene encodes CDR1 MDHEN and CDR2 SYDVKM. V lost 4 bases and J 0 bases, leaving 16 bases between the germline ends. The CDR3 DNA follows: TGTGCCAGCAGTTCTGGGCGGACAGCGGTCTCCTACGAGCAGTACTTC. Protein product: CASSSGRTAVSYEQYF.

The chain employs TRBV9 and TRBJ2-3, with 9 bases identical to TRBD2. The V gene's germline CDR1 is SGDLS and CDR2 YYNGEE. This CDR3 contains 15 residues. The V and J ends lost 0 bases and 7 bases, in that order; junction bases with no gene match: 6. The CDR3, as DNA: TGTGCCAGCAGCGTAGGAGTAGCGGGAGTAAATACGCAGTATTTT. Protein sequence: CASSVGVAGVNTQYF.

The genes are TRBV11-2 and TRBJ2-1, with 12 bases lining up with TRBD2. V lost 5 bases, J lost 7 bases, and 15 bases stayed unmatched. The CDR3 runs to 18 residues. The V gene's germline CDR1 is SGHAT and CDR2 FQNNGV. As DNA, the CDR3 is TGTGCCAGCAGCGTGCCCTTGAGACTAGCGGGAGAGGATAATGAGCAGTTCTTC. Its protein is CASSVPLRLAGEDNEQFF.

The rearrangement links TRBV28 to TRBJ1-5; no clear D gene. Germline V CDR1 and CDR2: MDHEN, SYDVKM. The ends were cut back, 2 bases at V and 4 bases at J, with 12 bases in the middle. The CDR3 totals 15 residues. CDR3: CASSLMDGENQPQHF. The DNA of the CDR3 is TGTGCCAGCAGTTTAATGGACGGAGAAAATCAGCCCCAGCATTTT.

The gene calls are TRBV11-2 and TRBJ2-1; possibly TRBD2 for D (5 bases). Germline-derived CDR1 and CDR2 are SGHAT and FQNNGV. V was cut by 5 bases and J by 4 bases, with 9 bases left in between. The CDR3 consists of 13 residues. The CDR3, as DNA: TGTGCCAGCAGCCCCGGGAATTACAATGAGCAGTTCTTC. This gives the protein CASSPGNYNEQFF.

This clone has ten or more counts. This chain links TRBV2 with TRBJ1-2; 9 bases align to TRBD1. CDR1 and CDR2 from the germline V gene are SNHLY and FYNNEI. The CDR3 totals 16 residues. V was clipped by 2 bases and J by 3 bases; unmatched bases: 7. Written as DNA, the CDR3 is TGTGCCAGCAGTGAACTTACAGGGGGCAGTGACTATGGCTACACCTTC. As protein: CASSELTGGSDYGYTF.

The rearrangement links TRBV7-8 to TRBJ2-1; D is perhaps TRBD2 (5 bases). The CDR3 totals 14 residues. CDR1 is SGHVS, CDR2 FQNEAQ, per germline. V lost 3 bases, J lost 7 bases, and 13 bases lay in between. CDR3 residues: CASSLRLAPNEQFF. The CDR3 nucleotides read TGTGCCAGCAGCTTGAGGCTAGCTCCGAATGAGCAGTTCTTC.